This paragraph covers one T cell receptor beta chain sequence. What it binds is not known. This specimen belongs to a study of vaccination and CD4 T cells after COVID-19. CDR1 and CDR2 (germline): SGHNT, YENEEA. V lost 5 bases to trimming and J lost 0 bases, with 10 bases between them. The CDR3 is made up of 14 amino acids. Treatment: roughly 11-day PBMC culture with coronavirus spike peptide pools or control peptides (ViraFEST assay). Before Alpha, Beta and Delta appeared in the US, convalescents tested positive (March–late 2020). Cultured CD4+ T-cell DNA underwent Oncomine TCR Beta short-read sequencing. TCRdb called the PCR reads again in MiXCR, with one record for every CDR3 protein. This table holds about 14,000 distinct CDR3 sequences, approximately 48% found once.

The material sequenced was CD4+ T cells from blood, cultured in vitro, taken before SARS-CoV-2 vaccination. J is TRBJ2-5 and V is TRBV11-3; D gene ambiguous. The receptor's source is a human donor who had recovered from COVID-19. Here the CDR3 DNA reads TGTGCCAGCAGCCCCGACCTTGACCAAGAGACCCAGTACTTC. Amino acids: CASSPDLDQETQYF.